This note documents a single T cell receptor (beta chain) sequence. Its matching antigen is unknown. CD4+ cells of the naive, central memory, regulatory and stem cell-like memory types were sorted via CD45RO/CCR7/CD25/CD127/CD95/CD27. The ends lost 0 bases at V and 3 bases at J; junction bases unmatched: 11. Germline CDR1 is SGHDT and CDR2 is YYEEEE. There are 18 residues in the CDR3. As every portion of the isolated RNA was reverse transcribed, the sequencing read expressed TCRB transcripts. The protocol was immunoSEQ multiplex PCR, while the TCRdb copy is restricted to in-frame clones and leaves out a portion. The sample has about 270,000 clones; less than 15% are singletons. These data belong to a study of beta chain features in type 1 diabetes. Turning to the study itself: The patient and healthy donor groups were comparable for age, gender and cell yields.

Points from the study as a whole: When VDJ junctions were examined, type 1 diabetes patients showed fewer insertions and more deletions. The analysis here could not establish whether HLA type shapes TCRB rearrangement.

The TCR was taken from a woman in her thirties or forties in good health. The J gene is TRBJ1-5, the V gene TRBV5-6, with 8 bases identical to TRBD1. Sequenced material: naive CD4+ T cells from blood. CDR3 nucleotides: TGTGCCAGCAGCTTGGGGGGGGACAGGCGCTTCTCCAATCAGCCCCAGCATTTT. Translated: CASSLGGDRRFSNQPQHF.